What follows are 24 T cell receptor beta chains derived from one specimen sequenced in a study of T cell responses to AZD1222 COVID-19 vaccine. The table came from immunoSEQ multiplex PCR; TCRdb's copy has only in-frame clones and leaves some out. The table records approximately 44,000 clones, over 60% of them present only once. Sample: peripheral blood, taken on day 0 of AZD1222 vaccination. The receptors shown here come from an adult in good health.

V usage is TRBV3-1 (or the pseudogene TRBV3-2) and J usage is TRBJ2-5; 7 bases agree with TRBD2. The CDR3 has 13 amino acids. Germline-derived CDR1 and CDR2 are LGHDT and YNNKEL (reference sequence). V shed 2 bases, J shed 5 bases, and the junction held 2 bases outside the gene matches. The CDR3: CASSQREGETQYF. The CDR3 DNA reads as TGTGCCAGCAGCCAAAGGGAGGGGGAGACCCAGTACTTC.

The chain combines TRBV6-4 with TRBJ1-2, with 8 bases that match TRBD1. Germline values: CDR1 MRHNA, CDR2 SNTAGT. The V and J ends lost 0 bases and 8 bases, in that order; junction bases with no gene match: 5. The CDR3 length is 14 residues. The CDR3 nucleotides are TGTGCCAGCAGTGACTCCGACAGGGGCGACGGCTACACCTTC. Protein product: CASSDSDRGDGYTF.

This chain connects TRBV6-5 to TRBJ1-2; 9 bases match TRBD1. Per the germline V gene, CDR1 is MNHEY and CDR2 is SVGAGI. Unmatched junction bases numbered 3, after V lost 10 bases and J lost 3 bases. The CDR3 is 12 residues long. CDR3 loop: CATGDRDYGYTF. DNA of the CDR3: TGTGCCACAGGGGACAGGGACTATGGCTACACCTTC.

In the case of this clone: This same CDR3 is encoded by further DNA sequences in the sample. The CDR3 coding sequence is TGTGCCAGCAGCGTGGGTACAGGGGGTAATTCTGGAAACACCATATATTTT. It is translated as CASSVGTGGNSGNTIYF. This rearrangement joins TRBV9 to TRBJ1-3; the match to TRBD1 covers 8 bases. This CDR3 is built from 17 residues. V was pared by 2 bases and J by 1 base, with 8 bases of the junction left unmatched. Germline V CDR1 and CDR2: SGDLS, YYNGEE.

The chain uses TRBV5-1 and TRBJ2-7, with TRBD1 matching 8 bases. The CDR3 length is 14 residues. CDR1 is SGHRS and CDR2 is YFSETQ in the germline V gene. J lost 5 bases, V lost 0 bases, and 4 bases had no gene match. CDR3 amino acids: CASSLADRENEQYF. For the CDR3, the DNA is TGCGCCAGCAGCTTGGCGGACAGGGAAAACGAGCAGTACTTC.

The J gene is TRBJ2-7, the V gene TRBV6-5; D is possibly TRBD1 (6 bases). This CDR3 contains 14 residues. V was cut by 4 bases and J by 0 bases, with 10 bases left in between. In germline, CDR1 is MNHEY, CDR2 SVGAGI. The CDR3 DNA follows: TGTGCCAGCAGTTTACAGGGTAGCTCCTACGAGCAGTACTTC. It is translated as CASSLQGSSYEQYF.

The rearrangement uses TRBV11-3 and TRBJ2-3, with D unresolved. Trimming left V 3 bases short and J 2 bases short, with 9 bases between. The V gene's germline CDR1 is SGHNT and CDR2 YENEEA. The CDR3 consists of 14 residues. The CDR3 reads CASSFMTSTDTQYF. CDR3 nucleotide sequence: TGTGCCAGCAGCTTTATGACTTCCACAGATACGCAGTATTTT.

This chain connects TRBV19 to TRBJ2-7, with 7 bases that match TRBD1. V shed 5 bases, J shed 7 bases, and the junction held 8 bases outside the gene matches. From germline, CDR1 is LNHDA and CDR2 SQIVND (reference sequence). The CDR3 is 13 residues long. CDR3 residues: CASSEQGDGEQYF. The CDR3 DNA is TGTGCCAGTAGTGAGCAGGGGGACGGTGAGCAGTACTTC. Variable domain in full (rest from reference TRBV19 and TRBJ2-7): DGGITQSPKYLFRKEGQNVTLSCEQNLNHDAMYWYRQDPGQGLRLIYYSQIVNDFQKGDIAEGYSVSREKKESFPLTVTSAQKNPTAFYLCASSEQGDGEQYFGPGTRLTVT.

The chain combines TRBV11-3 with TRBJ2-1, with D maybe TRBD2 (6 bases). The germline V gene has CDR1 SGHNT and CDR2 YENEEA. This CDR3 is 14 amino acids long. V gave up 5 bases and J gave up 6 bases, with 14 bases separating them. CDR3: CASSPPRGFNEQFF. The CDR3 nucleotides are TGTGCCAGCAGCCCCCCTCGGGGGTTCAATGAGCAGTTCTTC.

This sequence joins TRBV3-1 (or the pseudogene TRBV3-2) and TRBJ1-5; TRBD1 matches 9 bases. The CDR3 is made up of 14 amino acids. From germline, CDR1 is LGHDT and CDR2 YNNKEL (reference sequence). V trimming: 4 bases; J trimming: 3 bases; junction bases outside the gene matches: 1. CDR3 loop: CASSRTGDNQPQHF. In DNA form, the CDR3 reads TGTGCCAGCAGCCGGACAGGGGACAATCAGCCCCAGCATTTT.

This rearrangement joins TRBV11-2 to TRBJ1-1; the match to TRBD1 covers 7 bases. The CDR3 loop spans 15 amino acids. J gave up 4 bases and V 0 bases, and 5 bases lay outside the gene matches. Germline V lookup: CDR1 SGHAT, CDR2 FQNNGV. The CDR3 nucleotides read TGTGCCAGCAGCTTAGACGCTCAGGGGGTCACTGAAGCTTTCTTT. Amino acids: CASSLDAQGVTEAFF.

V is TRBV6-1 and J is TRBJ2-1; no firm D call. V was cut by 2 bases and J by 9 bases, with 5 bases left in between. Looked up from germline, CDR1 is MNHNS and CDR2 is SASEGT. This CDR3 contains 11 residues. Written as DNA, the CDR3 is TGTGCCAGCAGTGAATTGGGTGAGCAGTTCTTC. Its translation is CASSELGEQFF.

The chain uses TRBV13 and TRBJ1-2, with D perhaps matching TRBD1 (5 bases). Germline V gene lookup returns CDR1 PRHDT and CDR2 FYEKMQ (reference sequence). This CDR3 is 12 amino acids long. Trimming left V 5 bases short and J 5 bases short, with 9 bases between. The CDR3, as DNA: TGTGCCAGCAGCGGGACGGATTATGGCTACACCTTC. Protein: CASSGTDYGYTF.

The CDR3 region is CASSRTWTDTQYF. The CDR3 region has the DNA TGTGCCAGCAGCCGCACATGGACAGATACGCAGTATTTT. The chain couples TRBV3-1 (or the pseudogene TRBV3-2) to TRBJ2-3; D is unresolved. This CDR3 spans 13 amino acids. Germline V CDR1 and CDR2: LGHDT, YNNKEL (reference sequence). Deletions cut 4 bases from V and 3 bases from J, with 8 bases between.

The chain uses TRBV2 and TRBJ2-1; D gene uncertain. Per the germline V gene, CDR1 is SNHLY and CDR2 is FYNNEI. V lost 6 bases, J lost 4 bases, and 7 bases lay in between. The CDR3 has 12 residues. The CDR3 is CASRPTYNEQFF. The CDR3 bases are TGTGCCAGCAGACCTACATACAATGAGCAGTTCTTC.

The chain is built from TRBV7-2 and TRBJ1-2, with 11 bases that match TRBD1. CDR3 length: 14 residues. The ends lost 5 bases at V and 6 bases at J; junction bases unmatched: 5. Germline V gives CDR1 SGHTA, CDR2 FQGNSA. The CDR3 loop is CASSPRTGGDGYTF. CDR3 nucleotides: TGTGCCAGCAGCCCTAGGACAGGGGGCGATGGCTACACCTTC.

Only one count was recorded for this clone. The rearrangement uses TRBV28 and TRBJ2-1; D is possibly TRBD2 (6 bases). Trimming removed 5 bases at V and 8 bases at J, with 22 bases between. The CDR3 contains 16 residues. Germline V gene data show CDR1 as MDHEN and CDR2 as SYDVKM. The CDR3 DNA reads TGTGCCAGCAGTACTGCCGGGACTGAGGTAAGGCATGAGCAGTTCTTC. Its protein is CASSTAGTEVRHEQFF.

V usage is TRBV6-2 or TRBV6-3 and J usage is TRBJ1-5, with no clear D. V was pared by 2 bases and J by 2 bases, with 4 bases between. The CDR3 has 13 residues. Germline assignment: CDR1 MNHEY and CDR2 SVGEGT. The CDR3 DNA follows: TGTGCCAGCAGTTACGCTGGCAATCAGCCCCAGCATTTT. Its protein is CASSYAGNQPQHF.

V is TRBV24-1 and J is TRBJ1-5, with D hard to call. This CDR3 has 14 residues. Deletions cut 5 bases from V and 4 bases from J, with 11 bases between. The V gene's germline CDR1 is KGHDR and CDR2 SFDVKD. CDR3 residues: CATSGAVDNQPQHF. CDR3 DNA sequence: TGTGCCACCAGTGGGGCAGTTGATAATCAGCCCCAGCATTTT.

The CDR3 DNA sequence: TGTGCCAGCAGCCTCAACAGGGATGGCTACACCTTC. This gives the protein CASSLNRDGYTF. The chain couples TRBV28 to TRBJ1-2, with TRBD1 as a possible D gene (6 bases). Germline V lookup: CDR1 MDHEN, CDR2 SYDVKM. The V end lost 6 bases, the J end lost 6 bases, and 11 bases lay between the germline ends. The CDR3 runs 12 residues.

The CDR3 sequence is CATSRLAGDAGNEQFF. Written as DNA, the CDR3 is TGTGCCACCAGCAGACTAGCGGGGGACGCAGGGAATGAGCAGTTCTTC. The V and J genes are TRBV15 and TRBJ2-1; TRBD2 matches at 10 bases. The V and J ends lost 2 bases and 7 bases, in that order; junction bases with no gene match: 8. CDR3 length: 16 residues. Germline loops: CDR1 LNHNV, CDR2 YYDKDF (reference sequence).

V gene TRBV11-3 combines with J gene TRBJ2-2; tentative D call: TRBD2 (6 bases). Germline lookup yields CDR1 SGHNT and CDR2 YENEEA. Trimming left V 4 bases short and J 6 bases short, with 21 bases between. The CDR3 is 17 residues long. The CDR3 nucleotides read TGTGCCAGCAGCTCAGGGACTGAATCAGCCGGGGCCGGGGAGCTGTTTTTT. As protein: CASSSGTESAGAGELFF.

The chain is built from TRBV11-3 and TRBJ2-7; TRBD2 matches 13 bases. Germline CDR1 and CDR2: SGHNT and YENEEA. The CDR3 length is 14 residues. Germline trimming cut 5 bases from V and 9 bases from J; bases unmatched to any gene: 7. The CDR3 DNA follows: TGTGCCAGCAGCCCTGGGACTAGCGGGGTGCGGCAGTACTTC. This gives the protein CASSPGTSGVRQYF.

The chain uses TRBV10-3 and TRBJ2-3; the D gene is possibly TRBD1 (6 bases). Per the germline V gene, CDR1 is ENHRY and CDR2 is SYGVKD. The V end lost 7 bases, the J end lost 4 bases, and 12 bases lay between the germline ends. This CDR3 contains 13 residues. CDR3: CAIKNRVADTQYF. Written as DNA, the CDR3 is TGTGCCATCAAGAACAGGGTGGCAGATACGCAGTATTTT.